This note documents a single T cell receptor (beta chain) sequence. Its antigen is still unknown. The source of the sample is a study of cytomegalovirus exposure and HLA in healthy donors. Findings of the study overall: In a later analysis, CMV-associated beta chains were mostly HLA-associated, it appeared. In a later analysis, TCR beta V- and J-gene trimming was associated with a missense DCLRE1C variant.

The PCR contained 60 Vbeta and 13 Jbeta primers. Libraries were prepared by immunoSEQ multiplex PCR; TCRdb keeps only in-frame clonotypes and omits some of them. The profile shows approximately 190,000 clones, 55% to 75% of them singletons. In nominal health when sampled, donors likely had unrecorded immune exposures nonetheless. This TCR was sampled from a man in his forties or fifties in good health and CMV-seropositive. The sequenced sample consisted of PBMCs.

CDR3 sequence reads: CASSIEPDSPLHF. In DNA, the CDR3 is TGTGCCAGTAGTATAGAACCAGATTCACCCCTCCACTTT. This chain links TRBV19 with TRBJ1-6; D is ambiguous. Germline assignment: CDR1 LNHDA and CDR2 SQIVND (reference sequence). V lost 0 bases, J lost 8 bases, and 5 bases lay in between. This CDR3 has 13 amino acids.